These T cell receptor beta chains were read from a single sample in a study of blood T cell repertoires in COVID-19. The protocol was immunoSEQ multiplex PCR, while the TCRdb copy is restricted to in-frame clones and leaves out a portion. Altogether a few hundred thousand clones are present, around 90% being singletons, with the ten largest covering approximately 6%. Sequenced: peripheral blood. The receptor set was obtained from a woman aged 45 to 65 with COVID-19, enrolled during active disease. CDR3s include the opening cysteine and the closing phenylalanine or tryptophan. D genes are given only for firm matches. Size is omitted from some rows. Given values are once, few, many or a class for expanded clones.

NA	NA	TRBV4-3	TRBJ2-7	TGCGCCAGCAGCCAAGAGCCGGAGTACTACGAGCAGTACTTC	CASSQEPEYYEQYF
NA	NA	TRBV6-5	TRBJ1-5	TGTGCCAGCACGGTTTCTAGCAATCAGCCCCAGCATTTT	CASTVSSNQPQHF
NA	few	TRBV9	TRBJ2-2	TGTGCCAGCAGCGTAGCAGATAACACCGGGGAGCTGTTTTTT	CASSVADNTGELFF
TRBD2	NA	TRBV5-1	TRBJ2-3	TGCGCCAGCAGCTTCAGCTCTGGGGGGGCAGATACGCAGTATTTT	CASSFSSGGADTQYF
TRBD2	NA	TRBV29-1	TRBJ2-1	TGCAGCGTTGAGGGAGCTAGCGGGAGAGGGGCCTACAATGAGCAGTTCTTC	CSVEGASGRGAYNEQFF
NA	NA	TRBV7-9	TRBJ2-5	TGTGCCAGCAGCTACTTGGGGGGTAGTATAGAGACCCAGTACTTC	CASSYLGGSIETQYF
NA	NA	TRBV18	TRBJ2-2	TGTGCCAGCTCACCGCCAGGGGTTGTGGACACCGGGGAGCTGTTTTTT	CASSPPGVVDTGELFF
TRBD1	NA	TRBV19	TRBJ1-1	TGTGCCAGTACCCCGACAGGGGGCGGCGCTGAAGCTTTCTTT	CASTPTGGGAEAFF
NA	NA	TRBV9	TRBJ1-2	TGTGCCAGCAGCGTTGACAGTAACTATGGCTACACCTTC	CASSVDSNYGYTF
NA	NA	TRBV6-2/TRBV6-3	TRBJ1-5	TGTGCCAGCAGTAGACAGACCAGTGGCAATCAGCCCCAGCATTTT	CASSRQTSGNQPQHF
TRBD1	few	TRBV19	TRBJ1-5	TGTGCCAGTAGTAACCCCCCGGGACAGGGAACTCAGCCCCAGCATTTT	CASSNPPGQGTQPQHF
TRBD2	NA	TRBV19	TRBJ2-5	TGTGCCAGTAGTGTTCGACTAGCGGGACACCAAGAGACCCAGTACTTC	CASSVRLAGHQETQYF
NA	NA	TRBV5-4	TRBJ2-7	TGTGCCGCTGCAACCGGGAGCTCCTACGAGCAGTACTTC	CAAATGSSYEQYF
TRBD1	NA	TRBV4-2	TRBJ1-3	TGTGCCAGCAGCCGGGACAGTTGGTCAGGAAACACCATATATTTT	CASSRDSWSGNTIYF
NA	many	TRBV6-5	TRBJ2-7	TGTGCCACGGAGACGGATGCTAGCTCCTACGAGCAGTACTTC	CATETDASSYEQYF
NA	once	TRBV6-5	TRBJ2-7	TGTGCCAGCAGTCCCCGTAGGGGAACCTACGAGCAGTACTTC	CASSPRRGTYEQYF
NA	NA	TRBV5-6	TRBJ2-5	TGTGCCAGCTATGGCGGGATCGCACGAGAGACCCAGTACTTC	CASYGGIARETQYF
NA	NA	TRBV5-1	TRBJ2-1	TGCGCCAGCAGCTCGGGACTTATTTCCTACAATGAGCAGTTCTTC	CASSSGLISYNEQFF
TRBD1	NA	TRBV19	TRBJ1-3	TGTGCCAGTATTCGACCGGGACAGGGATTTGGAAACACCATATATTTT	CASIRPGQGFGNTIYF
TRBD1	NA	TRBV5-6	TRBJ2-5	TGTGCCAGCAGCTCCCGGGACAGGGGAAAGACCCAGTACTTC	CASSSRDRGKTQYF
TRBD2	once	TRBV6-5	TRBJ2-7	TGTGCCAGCAGAGGACTAGCGGGAGACTACGAGCAGTACTTC	CASRGLAGDYEQYF
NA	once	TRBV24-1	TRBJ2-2	TGTGCCACCAGTGATTCCCGGACAGTGGCCGGGGAGCTGTTTTTT	CATSDSRTVAGELFF
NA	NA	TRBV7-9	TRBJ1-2	TGTGCCAGCAGCCCGGGGCAGGGGTTTGGGTATGGCTACACCTTC	CASSPGQGFGYGYTF
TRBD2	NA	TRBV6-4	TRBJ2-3	TGTGCCAGCAGTGACTCACAGTTGGCTAGCGGTAGCACAGATACGCAGTATTTT	CASSDSQLASGSTDTQYF
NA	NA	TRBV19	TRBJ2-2	TGTGCCAGTAGTAGTTCCTCTAGTAGGCCCGAGCTGTTTTTT	CASSSSSSRPELFF
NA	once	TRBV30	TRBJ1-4	TGTGCCTGGAGTGTACTACGTGAAAAACTGTTTTTT	CAWSVLREKLFF
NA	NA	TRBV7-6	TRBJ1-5	TGTGCCAGCAGCTTTTCTATTGGAGGTGGCAATCAGCCCCAGCATTTT	CASSFSIGGGNQPQHF
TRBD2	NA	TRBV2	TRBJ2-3	TGTGCCAGCAGTGAATTGGGACTAGCGGTGGATACGCAGTATTTT	CASSELGLAVDTQYF
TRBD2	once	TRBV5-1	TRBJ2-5	TGCGCCAGCAGCTCTTGGACTAGCGGGAGGGGCCAGACCCAGTACTTC	CASSSWTSGRGQTQYF
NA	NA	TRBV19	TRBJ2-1	TGTGCCAGTAGTTATGGACCCAGGAGGTTAAATGAGCAGTTCTTC	CASSYGPRRLNEQFF
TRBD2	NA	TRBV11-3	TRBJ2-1	TGTGCCAGCAGCTTAGTGCTAGCGGGAGGGGGCAATGAGCAGTTCTTC	CASSLVLAGGGNEQFF
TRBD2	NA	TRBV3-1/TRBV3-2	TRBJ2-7	TGTGCCAGCAGCCATCGACTAGCGGGTGGCGAGCAGTACTTC	CASSHRLAGGEQYF
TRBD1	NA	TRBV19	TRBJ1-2	TGTGCCAGTAGTACCGGACAGGGGGCTGATGGCTACACCTTC	CASSTGQGADGYTF
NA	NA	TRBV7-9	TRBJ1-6	TGTGCCAGCAGACAGGGTCTTGGGTCACCCCTCCACTTT	CASRQGLGSPLHF
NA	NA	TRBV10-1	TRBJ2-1	TGCGCCAGCAGTGGCACCCCCCGGTACAATGAGCAGTTCTTC	CASSGTPRYNEQFF
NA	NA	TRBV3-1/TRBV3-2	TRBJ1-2	TGTGCCAGCAGCCAAGATGGCAGGGGCGGGTATGGCTACACCTTC	CASSQDGRGGYGYTF
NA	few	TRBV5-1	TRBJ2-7	TGCGCCAGCAGCTCTACCGGGATCGACGACTACGAGCAGTACTTC	CASSSTGIDDYEQYF
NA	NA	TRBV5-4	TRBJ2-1	TGTGCCAGCAGCCCTACAGGGACCTATCTATACAATGAGCAGTTCTTC	CASSPTGTYLYNEQFF
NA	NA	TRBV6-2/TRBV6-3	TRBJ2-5	TGTGCCAGCAGCCCCATGGTGGGGGGGCTGACCCAGTACTTC	CASSPMVGGLTQYF
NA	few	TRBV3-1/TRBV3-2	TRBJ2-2	TGTGCCAGCAGCCAAGCGGCCGGGGAGCTGTTTTTT	CASSQAAGELFF